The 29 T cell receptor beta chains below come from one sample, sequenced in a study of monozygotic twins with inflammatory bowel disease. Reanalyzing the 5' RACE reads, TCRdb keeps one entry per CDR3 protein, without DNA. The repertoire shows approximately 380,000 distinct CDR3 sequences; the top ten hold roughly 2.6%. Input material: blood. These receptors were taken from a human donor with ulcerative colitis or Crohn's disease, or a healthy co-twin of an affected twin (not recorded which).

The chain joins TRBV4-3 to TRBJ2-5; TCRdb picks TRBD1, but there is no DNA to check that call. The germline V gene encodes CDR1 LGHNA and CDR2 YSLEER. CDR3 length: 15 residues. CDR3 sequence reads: CASSQDSPGLETQYF.

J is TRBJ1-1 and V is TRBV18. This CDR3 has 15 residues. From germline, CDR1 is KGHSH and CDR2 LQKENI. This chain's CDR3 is CASSLLTIMNTEAFF.

CDR3 protein: CASSLSPGQHTYGYTF. The J gene is TRBJ1-2, the V gene TRBV5-1; lacking DNA, the TRBD1 call made by TCRdb goes unchecked. The CDR3 sequence is 16 residues long. CDR1 and CDR2 (germline): SGHRS, YFSETQ.

CDR3 residues: CASSVGLAGAASYEQYF. V usage is TRBV9 and J usage is TRBJ2-7; without DNA, the TCRdb call of TRBD2 cannot be checked. Germline V gene sequence: CDR1 SGDLS, CDR2 YYNGEE. This CDR3 comprises 17 residues.

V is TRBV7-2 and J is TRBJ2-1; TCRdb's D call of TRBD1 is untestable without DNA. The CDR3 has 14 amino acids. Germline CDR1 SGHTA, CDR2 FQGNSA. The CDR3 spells CASSLGRGLNEQFF.

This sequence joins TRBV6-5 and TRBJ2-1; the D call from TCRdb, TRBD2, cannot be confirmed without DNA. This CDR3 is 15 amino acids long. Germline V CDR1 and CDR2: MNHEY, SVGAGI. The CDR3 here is CASSYGGGGRNEQFF.

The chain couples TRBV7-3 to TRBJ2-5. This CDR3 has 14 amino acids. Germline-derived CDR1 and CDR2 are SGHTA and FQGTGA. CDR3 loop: CASSLGPAQETQYF.

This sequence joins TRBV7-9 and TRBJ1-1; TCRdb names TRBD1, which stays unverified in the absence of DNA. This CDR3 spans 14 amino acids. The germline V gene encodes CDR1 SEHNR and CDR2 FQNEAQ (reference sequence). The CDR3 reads CASSLETGITEAFF.

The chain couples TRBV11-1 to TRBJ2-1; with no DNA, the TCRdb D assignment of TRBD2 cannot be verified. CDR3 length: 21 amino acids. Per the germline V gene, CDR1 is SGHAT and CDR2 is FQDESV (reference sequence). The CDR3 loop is CASSPIPRTSGGDTLYNEQFF. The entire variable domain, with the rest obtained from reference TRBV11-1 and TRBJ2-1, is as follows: EAEVAQSPRYKITEKSQAVAFWCDPISGHATLYWYRQILGQGPELLVQFQDESVVDDSQLPKDRFSAERLKGVDSTLKIQPAELGDSAMYLCASSPIPRTSGGDTLYNEQFFGPGTRLTVL.

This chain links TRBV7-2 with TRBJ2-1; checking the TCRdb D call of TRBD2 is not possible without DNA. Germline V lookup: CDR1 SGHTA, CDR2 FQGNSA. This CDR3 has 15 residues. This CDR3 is CASSRLGLAFGEQFF.

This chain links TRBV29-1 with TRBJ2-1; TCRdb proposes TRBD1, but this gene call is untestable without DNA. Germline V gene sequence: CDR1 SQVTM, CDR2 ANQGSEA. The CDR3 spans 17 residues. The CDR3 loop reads CSLTGLGGESSYNEQFF.

This chain's CDR3 is CASSQAYREFTGELFF. This chain connects TRBV14 to TRBJ2-2; TCRdb outputs TRBD2, but without DNA this stays unchecked. CDR3 length: 16 residues. Germline values: CDR1 SGHDN, CDR2 FVKESK.

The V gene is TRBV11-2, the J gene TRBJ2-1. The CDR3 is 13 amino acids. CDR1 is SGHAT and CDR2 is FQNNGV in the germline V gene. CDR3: CASSLDPYNEQFF.

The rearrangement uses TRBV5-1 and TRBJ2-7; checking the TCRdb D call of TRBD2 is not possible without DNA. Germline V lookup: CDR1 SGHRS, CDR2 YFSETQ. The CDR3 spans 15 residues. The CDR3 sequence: CASSATSGGNDEQYF.

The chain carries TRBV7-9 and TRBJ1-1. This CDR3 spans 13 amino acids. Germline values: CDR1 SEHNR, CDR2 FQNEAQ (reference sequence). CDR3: CASSPGRVTEAFF. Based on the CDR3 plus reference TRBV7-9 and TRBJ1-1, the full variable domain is DTGVSQNPRHKITKRGQNVTFRCDPISEHNRLYWYRQTLGQGPEFLTYFQNEAQLEKSRLLSDRFSAERPKGSFSTLEIQRTEQGDSAMYLCASSPGRVTEAFFGQGTRLTVV.

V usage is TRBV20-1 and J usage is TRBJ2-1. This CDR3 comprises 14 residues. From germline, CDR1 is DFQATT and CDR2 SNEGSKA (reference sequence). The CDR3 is CSARTFSPYNEQFF.

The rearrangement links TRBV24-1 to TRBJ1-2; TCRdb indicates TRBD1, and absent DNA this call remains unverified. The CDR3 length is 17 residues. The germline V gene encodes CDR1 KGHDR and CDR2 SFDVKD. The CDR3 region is CATSDPQGAGRKCGYTF.

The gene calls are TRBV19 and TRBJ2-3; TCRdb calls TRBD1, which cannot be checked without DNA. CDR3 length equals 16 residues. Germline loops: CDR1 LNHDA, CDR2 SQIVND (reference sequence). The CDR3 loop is CASTSQGASPPDTQYF.

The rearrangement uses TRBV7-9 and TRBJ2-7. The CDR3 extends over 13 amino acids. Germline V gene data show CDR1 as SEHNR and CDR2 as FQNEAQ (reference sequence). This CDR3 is CASSPTEPYEQYF.

This chain's CDR3 is CASSVEGETQYF. The chain has TRBV9 and TRBJ2-5. This CDR3 has 12 amino acids. Germline values: CDR1 SGDLS, CDR2 YYNGEE.

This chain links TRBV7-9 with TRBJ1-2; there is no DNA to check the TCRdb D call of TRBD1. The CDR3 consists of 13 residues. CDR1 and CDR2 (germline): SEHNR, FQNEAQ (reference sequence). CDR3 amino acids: CASSTDSAAGYTF.

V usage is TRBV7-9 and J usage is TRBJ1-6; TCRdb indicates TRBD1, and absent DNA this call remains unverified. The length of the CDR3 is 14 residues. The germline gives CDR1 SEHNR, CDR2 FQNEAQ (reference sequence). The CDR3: CASSSRGSYSPLHF.

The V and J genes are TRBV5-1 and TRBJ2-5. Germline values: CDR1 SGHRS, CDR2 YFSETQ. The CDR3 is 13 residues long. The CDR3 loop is CASSLLREETQYF.

CDR3 sequence: CASSLDRDTYNEQFF. This rearrangement joins TRBV11-3 to TRBJ2-1; TCRdb selects TRBD1, and the lack of DNA leaves this call unchecked. Germline V gene lookup returns CDR1 SGHNT and CDR2 YENEEA. There are 15 residues in the CDR3.

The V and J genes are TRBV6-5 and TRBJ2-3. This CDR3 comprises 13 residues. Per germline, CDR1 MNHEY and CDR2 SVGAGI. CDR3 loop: CASSYDHTDTQYF.

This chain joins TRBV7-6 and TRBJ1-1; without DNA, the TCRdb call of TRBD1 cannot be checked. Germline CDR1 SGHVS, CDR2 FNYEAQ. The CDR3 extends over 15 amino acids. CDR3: CASSDIQGMDTEAFF. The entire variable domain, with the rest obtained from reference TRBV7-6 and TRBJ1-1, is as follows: GAGVSQSPRYKVTKRGQDVALRCDPISGHVSLYWYRQALGQGPEFLTYFNYEAQQDKSGLPNDRFSAERPEGSISTLTIQRTEQRDSAMYRCASSDIQGMDTEAFFGQGTRLTVV.

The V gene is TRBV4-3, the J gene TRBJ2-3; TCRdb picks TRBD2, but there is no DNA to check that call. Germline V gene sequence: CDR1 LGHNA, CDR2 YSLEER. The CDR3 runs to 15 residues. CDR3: CASSQDRNPRDTQYF.

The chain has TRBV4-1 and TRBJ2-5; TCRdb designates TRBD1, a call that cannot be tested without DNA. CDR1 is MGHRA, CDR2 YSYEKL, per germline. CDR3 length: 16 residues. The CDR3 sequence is CASSPGGALQEETQYF.

CDR3 amino acids: CASSLGTGAQETQYF. This sequence joins TRBV5-1 and TRBJ2-5; with no DNA, the TCRdb D assignment of TRBD1 cannot be verified. This CDR3 comprises 15 residues. Germline-derived CDR1 and CDR2 are SGHRS and YFSETQ.